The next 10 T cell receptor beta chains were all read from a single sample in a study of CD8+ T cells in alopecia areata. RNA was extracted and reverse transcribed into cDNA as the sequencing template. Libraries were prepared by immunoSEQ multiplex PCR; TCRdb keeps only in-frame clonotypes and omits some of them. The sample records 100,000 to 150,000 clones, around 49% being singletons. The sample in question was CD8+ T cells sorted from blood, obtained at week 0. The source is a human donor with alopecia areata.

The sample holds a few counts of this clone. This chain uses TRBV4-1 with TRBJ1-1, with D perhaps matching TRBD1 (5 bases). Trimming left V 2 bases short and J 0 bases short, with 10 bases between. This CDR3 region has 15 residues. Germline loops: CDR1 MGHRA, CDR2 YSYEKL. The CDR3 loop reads CASSQSDRLNTEAFF. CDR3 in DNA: TGCGCCAGCAGCCAATCCGACAGACTGAACACTGAAGCTTTCTTT.

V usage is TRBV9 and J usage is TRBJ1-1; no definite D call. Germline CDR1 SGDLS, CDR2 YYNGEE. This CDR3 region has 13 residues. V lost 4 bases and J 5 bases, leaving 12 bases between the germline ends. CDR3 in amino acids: CASSLNLGTEAFF. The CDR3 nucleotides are TGTGCCAGCAGCCTAAACCTGGGGACTGAAGCTTTCTTT.

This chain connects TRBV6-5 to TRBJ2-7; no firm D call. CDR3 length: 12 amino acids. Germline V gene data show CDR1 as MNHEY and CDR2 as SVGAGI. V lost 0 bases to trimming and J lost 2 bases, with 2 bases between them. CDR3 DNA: TGTGCCAGCAGTTACTCGGCCTACGAGCAGTACTTC. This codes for CASSYSAYEQYF.

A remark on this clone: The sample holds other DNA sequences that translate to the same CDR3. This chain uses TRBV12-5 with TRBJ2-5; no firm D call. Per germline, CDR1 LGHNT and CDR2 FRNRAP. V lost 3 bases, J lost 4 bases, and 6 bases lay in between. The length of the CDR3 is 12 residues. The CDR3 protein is CASGFRTETQYF. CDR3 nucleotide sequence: TGTGCTAGTGGTTTCCGGACAGAGACCCAGTACTTC.

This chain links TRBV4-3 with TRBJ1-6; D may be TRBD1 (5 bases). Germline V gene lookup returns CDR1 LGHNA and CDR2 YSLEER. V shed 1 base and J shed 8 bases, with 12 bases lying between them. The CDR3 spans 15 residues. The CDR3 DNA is TGCGCCAGCAGCCAAGGTAGGGGTGGGTATTCACCCCTCCACTTT. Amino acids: CASSQGRGGYSPLHF.

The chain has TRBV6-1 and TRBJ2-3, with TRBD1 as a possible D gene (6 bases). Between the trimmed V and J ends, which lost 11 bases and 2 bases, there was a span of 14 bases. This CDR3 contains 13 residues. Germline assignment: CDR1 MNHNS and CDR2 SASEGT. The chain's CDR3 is CAGKGEPTDTQYF. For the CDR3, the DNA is TGTGCCGGAAAGGGGGAACCCACAGATACGCAGTATTTT.

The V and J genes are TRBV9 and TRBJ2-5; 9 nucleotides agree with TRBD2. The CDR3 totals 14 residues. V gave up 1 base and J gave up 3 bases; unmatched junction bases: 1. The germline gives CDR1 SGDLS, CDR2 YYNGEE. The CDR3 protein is CASSVLAGEETQYF. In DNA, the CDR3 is TGTGCCAGCAGCGTATTAGCGGGAGAAGAGACCCAGTACTTC. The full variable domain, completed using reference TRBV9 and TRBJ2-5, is DSGVTQTPKHLITATGQRVTLRCSPRSGDLSVYWYQQSLDQGLQFLIQYYNGEERAKGNILERFSAQQFPDLHSELNLSSLELGDSALYFCASSVLAGEETQYFGPGTRLLVL.

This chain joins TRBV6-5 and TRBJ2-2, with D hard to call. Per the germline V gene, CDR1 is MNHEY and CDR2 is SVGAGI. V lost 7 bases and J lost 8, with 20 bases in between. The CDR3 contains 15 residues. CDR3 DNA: TGTGCCAGCAACATTAACAGCTTTTTACCAGGGGAGCTGTTTTTT. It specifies CASNINSFLPGELFF.

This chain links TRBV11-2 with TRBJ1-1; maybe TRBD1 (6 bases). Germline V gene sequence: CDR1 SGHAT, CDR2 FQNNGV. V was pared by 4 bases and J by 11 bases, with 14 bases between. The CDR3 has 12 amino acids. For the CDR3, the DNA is TGTGCCAGCAGCTCAGAAACAGGGAGGGCTTTCTTT. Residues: CASSSETGRAFF.

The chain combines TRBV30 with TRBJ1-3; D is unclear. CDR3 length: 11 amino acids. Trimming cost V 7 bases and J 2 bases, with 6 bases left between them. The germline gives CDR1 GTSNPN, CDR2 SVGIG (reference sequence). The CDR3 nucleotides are TGTGCCTCTACGCCTGGAAACACCATATATTTT. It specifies CASTPGNTIYF.